This TCR beta chain derives from a study of blood T cell repertoires in COVID-19. Profiled with immunoSEQ multiplex PCR; TCRdb holds only in-frame clones, not every one. Of hundreds of thousands of clones in the sample, 80% to 90% were seen once. Germline lookup yields CDR1 MDHEN and CDR2 SYDVKM. The CDR3 runs 14 residues. After removal of 6 bases from V and 3 bases from J, the junction contained 8 bases not matched to a gene. Sequencing was carried out using peripheral blood. This sequence joins TRBV28 and TRBJ2-7, with 7 positions matching TRBD1. The receptor was isolated from a woman aged 40 to 55 with active or convalescent COVID-19. The CDR3, as DNA: TGTGCCAGCAGCCCGGCCAGGGGGTTCTACGAGCAGTACTTC. Amino acids: CASSPARGFYEQYF.